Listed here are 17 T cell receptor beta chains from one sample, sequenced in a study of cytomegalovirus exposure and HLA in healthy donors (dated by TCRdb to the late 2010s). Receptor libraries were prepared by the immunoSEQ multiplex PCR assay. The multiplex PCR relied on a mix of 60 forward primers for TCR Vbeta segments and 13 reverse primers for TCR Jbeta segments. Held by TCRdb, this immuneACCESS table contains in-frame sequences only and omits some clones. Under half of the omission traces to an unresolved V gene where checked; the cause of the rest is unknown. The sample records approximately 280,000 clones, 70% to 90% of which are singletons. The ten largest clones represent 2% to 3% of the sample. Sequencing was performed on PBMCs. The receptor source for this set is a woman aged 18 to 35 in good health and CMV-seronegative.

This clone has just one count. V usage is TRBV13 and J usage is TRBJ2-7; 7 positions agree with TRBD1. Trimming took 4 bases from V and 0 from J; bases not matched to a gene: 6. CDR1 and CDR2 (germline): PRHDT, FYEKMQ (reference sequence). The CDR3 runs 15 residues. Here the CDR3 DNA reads TGTGCCAGCAGCTCCCGGGACAGCAACTCCTACGAGCAGTACTTC. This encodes CASSSRDSNSYEQYF.

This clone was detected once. The CDR3 loop reads CASSPERQGPTYGYTF. DNA of the CDR3: TGTGCCAGCTCACCGGAAAGACAGGGCCCAACCTATGGCTACACCTTC. The J gene is TRBJ1-2, the V gene TRBV18; TRBD1 aligns across 7 bases. CDR1 and CDR2 (germline): KGHSH, LQKENI. This CDR3 comprises 16 residues. J gave up 4 bases and V 3 bases, and 11 bases lay outside the gene matches. The full variable domain, completed using reference TRBV18 and TRBJ1-2, is NAGVMQNPRHLVRRRGQEARLRCSPMKGHSHVYWYRQLPEEGLKFMVYLQKENIIDESGMPKERFSAEFPKEGPSILRIQQVVRGDSAAYFCASSPERQGPTYGYTFGSGTRLTVV.

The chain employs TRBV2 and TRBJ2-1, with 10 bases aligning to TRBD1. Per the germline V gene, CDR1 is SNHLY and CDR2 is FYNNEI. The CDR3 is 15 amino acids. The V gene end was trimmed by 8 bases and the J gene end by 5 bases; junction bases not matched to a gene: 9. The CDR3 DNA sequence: TGTGCCAGCGTCAACCGGGACAGGGGCAACAATGAGCAGTTCTTC. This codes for CASVNRDRGNNEQFF. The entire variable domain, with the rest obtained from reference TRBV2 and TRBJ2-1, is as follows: EPEVTQTPSHQVTQMGQEVILRCVPISNHLYFYWYRQILGQKVEFLVSFYNNEISEKSEIFDDQFSVERPDGSNFTLKIRSTKLEDSAMYFCASVNRDRGNNEQFFGPGTRLTVL.

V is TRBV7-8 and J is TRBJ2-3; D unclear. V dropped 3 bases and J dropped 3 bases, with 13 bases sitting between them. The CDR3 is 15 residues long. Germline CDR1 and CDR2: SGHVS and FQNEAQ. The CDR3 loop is CASSLPRPQTDTQYF. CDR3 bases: TGTGCCAGCAGCTTGCCCAGGCCCCAGACAGATACGCAGTATTTT.

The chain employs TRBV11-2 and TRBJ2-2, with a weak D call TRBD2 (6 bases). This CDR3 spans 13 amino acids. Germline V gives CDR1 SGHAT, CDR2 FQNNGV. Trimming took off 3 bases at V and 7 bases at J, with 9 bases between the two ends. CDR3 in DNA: TGTGCCAGCAGCTTTCCTAGCGTCGGGGAGCTGTTTTTT. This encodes CASSFPSVGELFF.

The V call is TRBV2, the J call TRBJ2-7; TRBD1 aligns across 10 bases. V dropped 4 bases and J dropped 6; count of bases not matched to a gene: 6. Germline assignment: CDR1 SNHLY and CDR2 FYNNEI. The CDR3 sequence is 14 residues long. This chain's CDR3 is CASSGLTGGGEQYF. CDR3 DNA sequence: TGTGCCAGCAGTGGGTTGACAGGGGGCGGCGAGCAGTACTTC.

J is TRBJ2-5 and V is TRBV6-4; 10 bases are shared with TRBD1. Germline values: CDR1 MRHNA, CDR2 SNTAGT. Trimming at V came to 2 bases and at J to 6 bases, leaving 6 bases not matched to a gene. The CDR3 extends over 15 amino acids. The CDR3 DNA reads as TGTGCCAGCAGTGACGGACAGGGGGATTTGCAGACCCAGTACTTC. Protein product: CASSDGQGDLQTQYF.

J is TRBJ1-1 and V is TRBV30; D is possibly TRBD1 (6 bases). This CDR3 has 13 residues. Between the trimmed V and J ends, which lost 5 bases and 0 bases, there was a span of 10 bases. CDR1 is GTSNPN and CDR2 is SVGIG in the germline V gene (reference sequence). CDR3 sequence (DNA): TGTGCCTGGGACAGGCGCATGAACACTGAAGCTTTCTTT. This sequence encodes CAWDRRMNTEAFF.

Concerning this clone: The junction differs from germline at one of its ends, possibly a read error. CDR3 DNA sequence: TGTTCCAGCAGCAATTCTCAGACAGTTCTATATTTT. It specifies CSSSNSQTVLYF. The V gene is TRBV7-9, the J gene TRBJ1-3, with D possibly TRBD1 on 5 matching bases. This CDR3 is 12 amino acids long. Germline V gene data show CDR1 as SEHNR and CDR2 as FQNEAQ (reference sequence).

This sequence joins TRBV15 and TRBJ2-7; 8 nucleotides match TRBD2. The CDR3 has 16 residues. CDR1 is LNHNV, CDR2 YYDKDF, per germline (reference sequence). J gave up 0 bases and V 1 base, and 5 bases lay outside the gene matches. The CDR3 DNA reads TGTGCCACCAGCAGAGGGTTGAGCGGGGGCTCCTACGAGCAGTACTTC. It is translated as CATSRGLSGGSYEQYF.

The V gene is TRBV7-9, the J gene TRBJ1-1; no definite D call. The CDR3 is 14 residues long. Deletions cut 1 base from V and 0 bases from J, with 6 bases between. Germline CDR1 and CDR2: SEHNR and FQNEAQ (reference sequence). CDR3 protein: CASSLGALNTEAFF. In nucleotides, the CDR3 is TGTGCCAGCAGCTTAGGGGCTCTGAACACTGAAGCTTTCTTT.

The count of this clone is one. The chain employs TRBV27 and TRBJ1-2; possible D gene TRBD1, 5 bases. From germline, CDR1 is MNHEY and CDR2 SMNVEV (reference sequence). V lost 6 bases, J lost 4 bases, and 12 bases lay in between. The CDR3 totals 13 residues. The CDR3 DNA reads TGTGCCAGCAGCAACAGGTACCCCTATGGCTACACCTTC. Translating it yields CASSNRYPYGYTF.

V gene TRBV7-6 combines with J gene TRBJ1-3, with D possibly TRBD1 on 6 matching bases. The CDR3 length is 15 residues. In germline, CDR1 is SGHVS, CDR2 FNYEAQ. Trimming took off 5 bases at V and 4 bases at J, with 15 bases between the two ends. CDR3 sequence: CASSASTTGGNTIYF. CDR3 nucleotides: TGTGCCAGCAGCGCCTCAACCACAGGGGGAAACACCATATATTTT.

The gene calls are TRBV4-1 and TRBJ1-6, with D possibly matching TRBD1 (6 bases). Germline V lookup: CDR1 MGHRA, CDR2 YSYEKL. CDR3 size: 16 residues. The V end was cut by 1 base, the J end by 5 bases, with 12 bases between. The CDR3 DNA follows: TGCGCCAGCAGCCAAGTTCGGCAGGGGAATAATTCACCCCTCCACTTT. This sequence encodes CASSQVRQGNNSPLHF.

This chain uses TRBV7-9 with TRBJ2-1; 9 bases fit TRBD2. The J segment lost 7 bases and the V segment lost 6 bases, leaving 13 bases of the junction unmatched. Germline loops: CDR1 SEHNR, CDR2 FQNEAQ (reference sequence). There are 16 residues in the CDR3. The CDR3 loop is CASRYPYAGGPNEQFF. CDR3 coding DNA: TGTGCCAGCAGATACCCCTATGCGGGGGGGCCGAATGAGCAGTTCTTC. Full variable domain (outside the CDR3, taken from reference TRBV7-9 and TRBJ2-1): DTGVSQNPRHKITKRGQNVTFRCDPISEHNRLYWYRQTLGQGPEFLTYFQNEAQLEKSRLLSDRFSAERPKGSFSTLEIQRTEQGDSAMYLCASRYPYAGGPNEQFFGPGTRLTVL.

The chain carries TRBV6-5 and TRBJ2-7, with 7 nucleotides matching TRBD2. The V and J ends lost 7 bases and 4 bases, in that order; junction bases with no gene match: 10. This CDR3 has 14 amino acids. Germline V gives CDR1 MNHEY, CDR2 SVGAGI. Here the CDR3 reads CASKERGGWYEQYF. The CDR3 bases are TGTGCCAGCAAGGAGAGGGGAGGGTGGTACGAGCAGTACTTC.

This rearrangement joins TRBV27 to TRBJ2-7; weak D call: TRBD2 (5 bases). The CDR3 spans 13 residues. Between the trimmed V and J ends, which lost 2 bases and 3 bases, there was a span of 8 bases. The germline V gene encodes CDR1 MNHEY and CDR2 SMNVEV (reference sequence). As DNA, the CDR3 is TGTGCCAGCAGTTTAGGGCGGGTCTACGAGCAGTACTTC. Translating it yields CASSLGRVYEQYF.